Each of the 22 T cell receptor beta chains below was sequenced from the same sample in a study of blood T cell repertoires in COVID-19. TCRdb's table, derived via immunoSEQ multiplex PCR, lists solely in-frame clones and lacks some. The sample consists of about 170,000 clones, approximately 90% of them appearing once. Material for sequencing was PBMCs or T cells enriched from blood (not recorded which). These receptors were collected from a woman aged 18-30 years who had recovered from COVID-19.

The chain recombines TRBV5-5 with TRBJ1-1; tentatively, D is TRBD1 (5 bases). V lost 0 bases, J lost 0 bases, and 12 bases lay in between. This CDR3 contains 16 residues. The germline V gene encodes CDR1 SGHKS and CDR2 YYEKEE (reference sequence). CDR3 DNA: TGTGCCAGCAGCTTGGTGCCCAGGGCCATGAACACTGAAGCTTTCTTT. Its protein product is CASSLVPRAMNTEAFF.

The genes are TRBV7-2 and TRBJ1-1; no firm D call. Germline CDR1 is SGHTA and CDR2 is FQGNSA. V was clipped by 1 base and J by 11 bases, with 8 bases between them. This CDR3 comprises 11 residues. In nucleotides, the CDR3 is TGTGCCAGCAGCTTAGGACTGTGGGCTTTCTTT. It translates to CASSLGLWAFF.

This chain uses TRBV6-1 with TRBJ2-7, with D uncertain. Trimming left V 3 bases short and J 0 bases short, with 6 bases between. The CDR3 runs to 13 residues. CDR1 MNHNS and CDR2 SASEGT come from the germline V gene. The CDR3 sequence is CASSETLSYEQYF. DNA for the CDR3: TGTGCCAGCAGTGAGACACTCTCCTACGAGCAGTACTTC.

The rearrangement uses TRBV6-5 and TRBJ1-5; TRBD1 matches 8 bases. This CDR3 is 14 amino acids long. The V gene's germline CDR1 is MNHEY and CDR2 SVGAGI. V dropped 4 bases and J dropped 4; count of bases not matched to a gene: 3. This CDR3 is CASSSYRGNQPQHF. CDR3 in DNA: TGTGCCAGCAGTTCCTACAGGGGGAATCAGCCCCAGCATTTT.

The chain uses TRBV7-2 and TRBJ1-4; tentative D call: TRBD1 (6 bases). The germline CDR1 and CDR2 sequences are SGHTA and FQGNSA. This CDR3 is built from 13 residues. Trimming took 4 bases from V and 8 from J, leaving 11 bases between them. DNA for the CDR3: TGTGCCAGCAGCTCACAGGGCGGCGAAAAACTGTTTTTT. Its protein product is CASSSQGGEKLFF.

This rearrangement joins TRBV29-1 to TRBJ2-1; a weak D match, TRBD2 (5 bases). The germline V gene has CDR1 SQVTM and CDR2 ANQGSEA. CDR3 length: 13 residues. The V end was cut by 6 bases, the J end by 0 bases, with 9 bases between. The CDR3 DNA sequence: TGCAGCGTCCGGAGGACCTCCTACAATGAGCAGTTCTTC. This encodes CSVRRTSYNEQFF.

The chain carries TRBV10-3 and TRBJ1-2, with TRBD1 identical over 9 bases. The CDR3 is 20 amino acids. Germline V gene data show CDR1 as ENHRY and CDR2 as SYGVKD. Unmatched junction bases numbered 22, after V lost 4 bases and J lost 4 bases. CDR3 sequence reads: CAISAGSGTGSGLGVYGYTF. The DNA for the CDR3 is TGTGCCATCAGTGCAGGCTCCGGGACAGGGTCGGGTCTCGGGGTCTATGGCTACACCTTC.

The chain has TRBV27 and TRBJ2-7, with 7 nucleotides matching TRBD1. Losses at the gene ends were 5 bases for V and 2 bases for J; bases not matched to a gene: 3. The germline V gene has CDR1 MNHEY and CDR2 SMNVEV (reference sequence). This CDR3 is 13 amino acids long. CDR3 bases: TGTGCCAGCAGTAGAGGGACAGCCTACGAGCAGTACTTC. Its translation: CASSRGTAYEQYF.

The chain couples TRBV6-1 to TRBJ1-2; 9 bases align to TRBD1. This CDR3 has 17 amino acids. The V and J ends lost 4 bases and 4 bases, in that order; junction bases with no gene match: 13. The germline CDR1 and CDR2 sequences are MNHNS and SASEGT. CDR3 sequence reads: CASSGNRGRLMGYGYTF. The CDR3 DNA reads as TGTGCCAGCAGTGGAAACAGGGGGCGCTTGATGGGCTATGGCTACACCTTC.

The chain carries TRBV5-1 and TRBJ2-3; 8 nucleotides agree with TRBD1. Trimming removed 3 bases from V and 4 bases from J; junction bases left unmatched: 7. Germline assignment: CDR1 SGHRS and CDR2 YFSETQ. The length of the CDR3 is 15 residues. CDR3 protein: CASSSRDRKADTQYF. As DNA, the CDR3 is TGCGCCAGCAGCTCCCGGGACAGGAAAGCAGATACGCAGTATTTT.

V gene TRBV6-5 combines with J gene TRBJ2-2; tentatively, D is TRBD2 (6 bases). V was pared by 5 bases and J by 6 bases, with 16 bases between. Germline V CDR1 and CDR2: MNHEY, SVGAGI. The CDR3 runs 15 residues. The CDR3 coding sequence is TGTGCCAGCAGTCAGGGACTCGGGGACGCCGGGGAGCTGTTTTTT. This encodes CASSQGLGDAGELFF.

The genes are TRBV7-8 and TRBJ1-3, with D perhaps TRBD1 (6 bases). The germline V and J ends were trimmed by 0 bases and 2 bases, with 8 bases remaining between them. Germline-derived CDR1 and CDR2 are SGHVS and FQNEAQ. This CDR3 is 15 amino acids long. CDR3 residues: CASSLAKGAGNTIYF. CDR3 in DNA: TGTGCCAGCAGCTTAGCGAAGGGGGCTGGAAACACCATATATTTT.

This sequence joins TRBV7-2 and TRBJ1-1, with TRBD1 matching 10 bases. J lost 3 bases, V lost 5 bases, and 3 bases had no gene match. This CDR3 region has 14 residues. Germline V CDR1 and CDR2: SGHTA, FQGNSA. The DNA for the CDR3 is TGTGCCAGCAGCGTGGACAGGGGGGACACTGAAGCTTTCTTT. This translates into CASSVDRGDTEAFF.

The chain links TRBV2 to TRBJ2-1, with D possibly TRBD2 on 6 matching bases. Per germline, CDR1 SNHLY and CDR2 FYNNEI. The CDR3 loop spans 13 amino acids. V was clipped by 3 bases and J by 7 bases, with 10 bases between them. The CDR3 region has the DNA TGTGCCAGCAGTGACGCAGGACTAAATGAGCAGTTCTTC. Its translation: CASSDAGLNEQFF.

As DNA, the CDR3 is TGTGCCAGCAGCCGCCCTATTAGCGGACACAATGAGCAGTTCTTC. Protein product: CASSRPISGHNEQFF. V usage is TRBV28 and J usage is TRBJ2-1, with D possibly TRBD2 on 6 matching bases. CDR3 length equals 15 residues. Between the trimmed V and J ends, which lost 6 bases and 5 bases, there was a span of 17 bases. CDR1 and CDR2 from the germline V gene are MDHEN and SYDVKM.

The chain recombines TRBV14 with TRBJ1-2; possibly TRBD1 for D (6 bases). The germline V and J ends were trimmed by 4 bases and 4 bases, with 13 bases remaining between them. CDR1 and CDR2 (germline): SGHDN, FVKESK. The CDR3 loop spans 14 amino acids. CDR3: CASSRAGATYGYTF. The CDR3 DNA reads TGTGCCAGCAGCCGGGCAGGGGCAACCTATGGCTACACCTTC.

This clone was observed a single time. The J gene is TRBJ1-4, the V gene TRBV28, with TRBD1 matching over 7 bases. Germline V gene lookup returns CDR1 MDHEN and CDR2 SYDVKM. V was clipped by 3 bases and J by 4 bases; unmatched bases: 11. The CDR3 runs 17 residues. The CDR3 DNA reads TGTGCCAGCAGTTTCCTGTCCCGGGACAGACTTAATGAAAAACTGTTTTTT. Translated, it gives CASSFLSRDRLNEKLFF.

This chain joins TRBV6-1 and TRBJ2-7; 8 nucleotides agree with TRBD2. CDR1 is MNHNS and CDR2 is SASEGT in the germline V gene. V was pared by 2 bases and J by 2 bases, with 8 bases of the junction left unmatched. The CDR3 runs to 16 residues. The CDR3 nucleotides read TGTGCCAGCAGTGAATACGGGGGGGTAGATGCCTACGAGCAGTACTTC. Its translation is CASSEYGGVDAYEQYF.

V and J are TRBV4-2 and TRBJ2-2; 12 bases line up with TRBD2. Germline CDR1 and CDR2: LGHNA and YNFKEQ. J was trimmed by 5 bases and V by 4 bases; bases with no gene match: 5. The length of the CDR3 is 16 residues. CDR3 amino acids: CASSRLAGVETGELFF. The CDR3 DNA reads as TGTGCCAGCAGCCGACTAGCGGGAGTAGAGACCGGGGAGCTGTTTTTT.

J is TRBJ2-1 and V is TRBV11-2; 10 bases align to TRBD2. Germline V gene sequence: CDR1 SGHAT, CDR2 FQNNGV. The CDR3 contains 18 residues. Unmatched junction bases numbered 8, after V lost 2 bases and J lost 1 base. In nucleotides, the CDR3 is TGTGCCAGCAGCTTACTCCTAGCGGGAGATAGGTCCTACAATGAGCAGTTCTTC. This gives the protein CASSLLLAGDRSYNEQFF.

The rearrangement joins TRBV5-4 to TRBJ1-2; D is ambiguous. The germline V gene encodes CDR1 SGHNT and CDR2 YYREEE (reference sequence). The CDR3 spans 13 residues. V was cut by 4 bases and J by 0 bases, with 7 bases left in between. Written as DNA, the CDR3 is TGTGCCAGCAGCGCAGGTTCTAACTATGGCTACACCTTC. This translates into CASSAGSNYGYTF.

The chain links TRBV6-5 to TRBJ1-5; D is unclear. The CDR3 is made up of 14 amino acids. Trimming took off 2 bases at V and 9 bases at J, with 14 bases between the two ends. Germline lookup yields CDR1 MNHEY and CDR2 SVGAGI. The CDR3 protein is CASSYDPRTTPQHF. DNA of the CDR3: TGTGCCAGCAGTTACGACCCTAGAACGACGCCCCAGCATTTT.